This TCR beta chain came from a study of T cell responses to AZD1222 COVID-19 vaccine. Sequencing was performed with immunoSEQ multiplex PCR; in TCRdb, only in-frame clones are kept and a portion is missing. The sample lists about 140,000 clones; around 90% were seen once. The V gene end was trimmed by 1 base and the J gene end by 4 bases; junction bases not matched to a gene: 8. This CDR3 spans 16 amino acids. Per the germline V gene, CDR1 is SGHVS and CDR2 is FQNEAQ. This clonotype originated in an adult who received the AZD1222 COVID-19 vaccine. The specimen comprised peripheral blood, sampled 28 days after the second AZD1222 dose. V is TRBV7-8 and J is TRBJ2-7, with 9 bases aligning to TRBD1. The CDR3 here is CASSLEAGQGSYEQYF. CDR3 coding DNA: TGTGCCAGCAGCTTAGAGGCGGGACAGGGATCGTACGAGCAGTACTTC.